These 26 T cell receptor beta chains were all obtained from the same sample, sequenced in a study of OX40 agonist ivuxolimab in advanced cancers. The table came from immunoSEQ multiplex PCR; TCRdb's copy has only in-frame clones and leaves some out. The sample holds 90,000 to 100,000 clones, more than 85% seen once. The source material was CD4+ or CD8+ T cells sorted from blood, sampled in a trial of the OX40 agonist ivuxolimab. These receptors all stem from an adult with an advanced solid tumor such as melanoma, head and neck, liver or kidney cancer.

The DNA of the CDR3 is TGTGCCATCAGCCGTGAACAGGGCTACGAGCAGTACTTC. Its translation is CAISREQGYEQYF. The rearrangement joins TRBV10-3 to TRBJ2-7; a possible D gene is TRBD1 (6 bases). Trimming took off 6 bases at V and 3 bases at J, with 12 bases between the two ends. Germline V gives CDR1 ENHRY, CDR2 SYGVKD. The CDR3 spans 13 residues.

This chain links TRBV28 with TRBJ2-1; D not certain. Trimming removed 7 bases at V and 0 bases at J, with 7 bases between. This CDR3 is built from 13 residues. Germline V gene lookup returns CDR1 MDHEN and CDR2 SYDVKM. CDR3 protein: CASISSSYNEQFF. CDR3 nucleotide sequence: TGTGCCAGCATTAGCAGCTCCTACAATGAGCAGTTCTTC.

The chain combines TRBV7-9 with TRBJ1-3; D is undetermined. CDR1 is SEHNR, CDR2 FQNEAQ, per germline (reference sequence). Deletions cut 5 bases from V and 0 bases from J, with 14 bases between. The CDR3 totals 16 residues. CDR3 amino acids: CASSPSSGISGNTIYF. CDR3 DNA: TGTGCCAGCAGCCCGTCCTCCGGGATCTCTGGAAACACCATATATTTT.

The CDR3 DNA reads TGTGCCAGCAGCTTTCAGAACTATGGCTACACCTTC. Encoded protein: CASSFQNYGYTF. This rearrangement joins TRBV7-2 to TRBJ1-2; no clear D gene. The germline gives CDR1 SGHTA, CDR2 FQGNSA. The CDR3 covers 12 residues. V was clipped by 3 bases and J by 2 bases, with 4 bases between them.

This clone was seen just once. The CDR3 is CASSWGQGLGYTF. The CDR3 bases are TGTGCCAGCAGTTGGGGACAGGGGTTAGGCTACACCTTC. The chain couples TRBV28 to TRBJ1-2, with 10 bases matching TRBD1. Losses at the gene ends were 4 bases for V and 8 bases for J; bases not matched to a gene: 4. The CDR3 extends over 13 amino acids. CDR1 is MDHEN, CDR2 SYDVKM, per germline.

The chain couples TRBV7-9 to TRBJ1-1; weak D call: TRBD1 (5 bases). The V gene's germline CDR1 is SEHNR and CDR2 FQNEAQ (reference sequence). Trimming removed 3 bases from V and 0 bases from J, with 8 bases in between. The CDR3 contains 14 residues. In DNA form, the CDR3 reads TGTGCCAGCAGCTTCAAGGGGATGAACACTGAAGCTTTCTTT. Translated, it gives CASSFKGMNTEAFF.

The chain uses TRBV6-5 and TRBJ2-7; no clear D gene. The CDR3 has 12 amino acids. Trimming removed 0 bases at V and 8 bases at J, with 8 bases between. Germline assignment: CDR1 MNHEY and CDR2 SVGAGI. The CDR3 here is CASSYSGYQQYF. The CDR3 region has the DNA TGTGCCAGCAGTTACTCAGGGTATCAGCAGTACTTC.

The chain has TRBV4-2 and TRBJ1-4, with D perhaps matching TRBD1 (5 bases). This CDR3 contains 12 residues. CDR1 LGHNA and CDR2 YNFKEQ come from the germline V gene. Between the trimmed V and J ends, which lost 0 bases and 10 bases, there was a span of 6 bases. The CDR3 spells CASSQDRGKLFF. CDR3 sequence (DNA): TGTGCCAGCAGCCAAGATAGGGGAAAACTGTTTTTT.

The chain is built from TRBV7-8 and TRBJ2-1; D is unclear. The CDR3 sequence is 15 residues long. V lost 3 bases, J lost 1 base, and 10 bases lay in between. Germline V CDR1 and CDR2: SGHVS, FQNEAQ. CDR3 coding DNA: TGTGCCAGCAGCTTCCGGTCCCCATCCTACAATGAGCAGTTCTTC. It is translated as CASSFRSPSYNEQFF.

The CDR3 nucleotides are TGTGCCTTGTCTCGTGGACAGAGACTGAATAACTATGGCTACACCTTC. Its translation is CALSRGQRLNNYGYTF. The chain couples TRBV30 to TRBJ1-2, with D possibly being TRBD1 (6 bases). The CDR3 sequence is 16 residues long. CDR1 is GTSNPN, CDR2 SVGIG, per germline (reference sequence). V lost 7 bases, J lost 1 base, and 22 bases lay in between.

The gene calls are TRBV9 and TRBJ2-3; 7 positions agree with TRBD2. The CDR3 is made up of 17 amino acids. CDR1 is SGDLS and CDR2 is YYNGEE in the germline V gene. Trimming took 0 bases from V and 3 from J; bases not matched to a gene: 10. Here the CDR3 DNA reads TGTGCCAGCAGCGTAGGCCGGTCTCTAGCGGATACAGATACGCAGTATTTT. Amino acids: CASSVGRSLADTDTQYF.

The chain couples TRBV7-3 to TRBJ2-3; TRBD2 aligns across 11 bases. Unmatched junction bases numbered 5, after V lost 5 bases and J lost 4 bases. CDR1 and CDR2 (germline): SGHTA, FQGTGA. There are 15 residues in the CDR3. The CDR3 DNA is TGTGCCAGCAGCCCCGGACTAGCGGGCGCAGATACGCAGTATTTT. Translation gives CASSPGLAGADTQYF.

This clone was found once. This chain links TRBV18 with TRBJ2-3; perhaps D is TRBD1 or TRBD2 (5 bases each). V was cut by 6 bases and J by 1 base, with 14 bases left in between. This CDR3 comprises 15 residues. Germline V gives CDR1 KGHSH, CDR2 LQKENI. CDR3 sequence (DNA): TGTGCCAGCTCTGGAGACGGGGCTGGCACAGATACGCAGTATTTT. Translating gives CASSGDGAGTDTQYF.

The chain employs TRBV6-1 and TRBJ2-7, with a possible D match to TRBD1 (5 bases). V dropped 9 bases and J dropped 2 bases, with 8 bases sitting between them. The length of the CDR3 is 11 residues. Germline-derived CDR1 and CDR2 are MNHNS and SASEGT. The CDR3 DNA sequence: TGTGCCAGAGACAGTACCTACGAGCAGTACGTC. Amino acids: CARDSTYEQYV.

V is TRBV21-1 and J is TRBJ2-1; the table's D call TRBD2 went unverified against the DNA. TRBV21-1 represents a pseudogene. The CDR3 covers 18 residues. The CDR3 sequence: CASSKVYLAGGPYNEQFF. CDR3 nucleotides: TGTGCCAGCAGCAAAGTTTACCTAGCGGGAGGGCCCTACAATGAGCAGTTCTTC.

The chain joins TRBV21-1 to TRBJ2-7. TRBV21-1 is classified as a pseudogene. The CDR3 contains 16 residues. The CDR3 loop reads CASSKEDDIDPDGQYF. In DNA, the CDR3 is TGTGCCAGCAGCAAAGAGGACGATATCGATCCGGACGGGCAGTACTTC.

The V call is TRBV18, the J call TRBJ2-1; unclear D gene. Looked up from germline, CDR1 is KGHSH and CDR2 is LQKENI. Deletions cut 3 bases from V and 5 bases from J, with 11 bases between. This CDR3 is 14 amino acids long. This CDR3 reads CASSPATADNEQFF. In DNA, the CDR3 is TGTGCCAGCTCACCCGCCACTGCGGACAATGAGCAGTTCTTC.

V and J are TRBV5-1 and TRBJ2-2; weak D call: TRBD2 (6 bases). Per germline, CDR1 SGHRS and CDR2 YFSETQ. V lost 4 bases, J lost 5 bases, and 9 bases lay in between. The CDR3 extends over 13 amino acids. CDR3 bases: TGCGCCAGCAGCCCGCGGGAAACCGGGGAGCTGTTTTTT. Protein sequence: CASSPRETGELFF.

This chain connects TRBV30 to TRBJ1-5; D perhaps matches TRBD1 (5 bases). The CDR3 is made up of 15 amino acids. Trimming stripped 3 bases from V and 2 bases from J, with 14 bases between. CDR1 and CDR2 from the germline V gene are GTSNPN and SVGIG (reference sequence). The CDR3 loop reads CAWSPPGTGNQPQHF. CDR3 in DNA: TGTGCCTGGAGCCCCCCGGGGACCGGCAATCAGCCCCAGCATTTT.

The gene calls are TRBV7-2 and TRBJ1-1, with a tentative D call TRBD1 (5 bases). The CDR3 totals 13 residues. V lost 7 bases and J lost 1, with 10 bases in between. Germline values: CDR1 SGHTA, CDR2 FQGNSA. This chain's CDR3 is CASIRQRNTEAFF. CDR3 sequence (DNA): TGTGCCAGCATAAGACAGAGGAACACTGAAGCTTTCTTT.

The chain combines TRBV4-3 with TRBJ1-3; D possibly corresponds to TRBD1 (5 bases). The CDR3 loop spans 13 amino acids. Germline CDR1 and CDR2: LGHNA and YSLEER. V lost 7 bases and J 5 bases, leaving 12 bases between the germline ends. The CDR3 loop is CASTPGDRNTIYF. The CDR3 DNA reads as TGCGCCAGCACACCCGGGGACCGAAACACCATATATTTT.

The V call is TRBV5-1, the J call TRBJ2-1; 11 nucleotides agree with TRBD2. Looked up from germline, CDR1 is SGHRS and CDR2 is YFSETQ. V lost 4 bases, J lost 8 bases, and 11 bases stayed unmatched. CDR3 length equals 16 residues. The CDR3 loop is CASSRRASGRKDEQFF. The CDR3 DNA reads as TGCGCCAGCAGCCGTCGCGCTAGCGGGAGGAAAGATGAGCAGTTCTTC.

With respect to this clone: One end of the junction fails to match germline, which may point to a read error. The chain carries TRBV7-7 and TRBJ2-1; 9 bases agree with TRBD2. Germline CDR1 is SSHAT and CDR2 is FNYEAQ (reference sequence). There are 12 residues in the CDR3. As DNA, the CDR3 is TGTGCTAGCAGCCCTAGCGGGGCTGAGCAGTTCTTC. As protein: CASSPSGAEQFF.

The chain uses TRBV28 and TRBJ2-3, with D perhaps TRBD1 (6 bases). With 5 bases removed from V and 7 bases from J, the gap between germline ends came to 16 bases. CDR1 MDHEN and CDR2 SYDVKM come from the germline V gene. The CDR3 has 14 amino acids. This CDR3 is CASSRGTPANTQYF. The CDR3 region has the DNA TGTGCCAGCAGTAGGGGGACCCCCGCTAATACGCAGTATTTT.

This chain uses TRBV7-8 with TRBJ1-5; D remains unclear. Trimming pared 5 bases from V and 2 bases from J, leaving 13 bases between. Germline lookup yields CDR1 SGHVS and CDR2 FQNEAQ. CDR3 length: 15 residues. The DNA for the CDR3 is TGTGCCAGCAGCCCCGCCCGGGTCGGCAATCAGCCCCAGCATTTT. As protein: CASSPARVGNQPQHF.

The V gene is TRBV11-1, the J gene TRBJ1-2; 7 bases line up with TRBD1. The V and J ends lost 5 bases and 4 bases, in that order; junction bases with no gene match: 10. The CDR3 is 15 residues long. The germline gives CDR1 SGHAT, CDR2 FQDESV (reference sequence). The DNA of the CDR3 is TGTGCCAGCAGCCCGCGGACAGGAGCTAGCTATGGCTACACCTTC. Protein sequence: CASSPRTGASYGYTF. The variable domain in full, completed from reference TRBV11-1 and TRBJ1-2, reads EAEVAQSPRYKITEKSQAVAFWCDPISGHATLYWYRQILGQGPELLVQFQDESVVDDSQLPKDRFSAERLKGVDSTLKIQPAELGDSAMYLCASSPRTGASYGYTFGSGTRLTVV.